Listed below are T cell receptor beta chains from one sample, sequenced in a study of cytomegalovirus exposure and HLA in healthy donors. This table comes from immunoSEQ multiplex PCR, and its TCRdb copy is limited to in-frame clones, with some not included. The profile shows around 150,000 clones, around four fifths of them singletons. The sequenced sample was PBMCs. The origin of the receptors is a man aged 40-49 years in good health and CMV-seronegative. The CDR3 runs from the conserved cysteine through the conserved F or W. The D gene is left open where the match is weak. Size values are once, few and many counts, or a class for expanded clones, and some rows have none.

clone_size	v_call	cdr3_length	d_call	j_call	cdr3_aa	cdr3_nt
-	TRBV19	14	TRBD1	TRBJ1-1	CASRRTGTDTEAFF	TGTGCCAGTAGGAGGACAGGGACAGACACTGAAGCTTTCTTT
-	TRBV19	14	-	TRBJ2-3	CASSQQAGTDTQYF	TGTGCCAGTAGTCAACAGGCGGGCACAGATACGCAGTATTTT
-	TRBV14	14	TRBD1	TRBJ1-6	CASSFGQGNSPLHF	TGTGCCAGCAGCTTTGGACAGGGTAATTCACCCCTCCACTTT
once	TRBV27	15	TRBD1	TRBJ1-4	CASSSLQGGNEKLFF	TGTGCCAGCAGTTCCCTACAGGGGGGTAATGAAAAACTGTTTTTT
-	TRBV7-8	14	-	TRBJ1-6	CASSLGVNNSPLHF	TGTGCCAGCAGCTTGGGAGTCAATAATTCACCCCTCCACTTT
-	TRBV27	12	-	TRBJ1-6	CASRSSNSPLHF	TGTGCCAGCAGATCCAGTAATTCACCCCTCCACTTT
-	TRBV21-1	20	-	TRBJ2-7	CASSKVAVTPIGRGPYEQYF	TGTGCCAGCAGCAAAGTCGCCGTTACTCCGATTGGCAGGGGGCCCTACGAGCAGTACTTC
-	TRBV11-2	17	TRBD1	TRBJ2-2	CASSLGVGQGNTGELFF	TGTGCCAGCAGCTTAGGCGTCGGACAGGGGAACACCGGGGAGCTGTTTTTT
-	TRBV7-2	15	-	TRBJ2-5	CASSSMRVHQETQYF	TGTGCCAGCAGCTCCATGCGGGTCCACCAAGAGACCCAGTACTTC
-	TRBV7-9	14	TRBD1	TRBJ2-7	CASSSTGEDYEQYF	TGTGCCAGCAGCTCGACAGGGGAGGACTACGAGCAGTACTTC
few	TRBV5-8	16	-	TRBJ2-3	CASSLATGLDTDTQYF	TGTGCCAGCAGCTTGGCCACAGGTTTGGACACAGATACGCAGTATTTT
-	TRBV5-1	14	TRBD2	TRBJ2-1	CASSWGGVGNEQFF	TGCGCCAGCAGTTGGGGGGGGGTCGGTAATGAGCAGTTCTTC
-	TRBV28	11	-	TRBJ1-1	CASYSVFEAFF	TGTGCCAGCTACTCCGTGTTTGAAGCTTTCTTT
-	TRBV6-4	13	TRBD2	TRBJ2-3	CASSEAGGDTQYF	TGTGCCAGCAGTGAAGCGGGAGGGGATACGCAGTATTTT
-	TRBV7-6	16	TRBD2	TRBJ2-2	CASSPTSGRSGGELFF	TGTGCCAGCAGCCCAACTAGCGGGAGAAGTGGCGGGGAGCTGTTTTTT
medium-sized	TRBV5-6	16	-	TRBJ2-5	CASRKKDPAGRETQYF	TGTGCCAGCAGAAAGAAGGACCCTGCGGGGCGAGAGACCCAGTACTTC
few	TRBV4-2	15	TRBD1	TRBJ1-1	CASSQEGTGGSEAFF	TGTGCCAGCAGCCAAGAAGGGACAGGGGGTAGTGAAGCTTTCTTT
-	TRBV2	15	-	TRBJ1-4	CASIELGLSNEKLFF	TGTGCCAGCATTGAATTGGGACTGTCTAATGAAAAACTGTTTTTT
-	TRBV6-5	15	TRBD2	TRBJ2-7	CASSYGSAGGGEQYF	TGTGCCAGCAGTTATGGTTCGGCGGGAGGAGGTGAGCAGTACTTC
-	TRBV2	15	TRBD2	TRBJ2-1	CASSGLAGKSNEQFF	TGTGCCAGCAGCGGACTAGCGGGCAAGAGCAATGAGCAGTTCTTC
-	TRBV5-6	14	-	TRBJ2-3	CASSFIRATDTQYF	TGTGCCAGCAGCTTCATCAGGGCCACAGATACGCAGTATTTT
-	TRBV2	14	-	TRBJ2-3	CASSEGSNTDTQYF	TGTGCCAGCAGTGAGGGGAGCAACACAGATACGCAGTATTTT
-	TRBV6-1	17	TRBD1	TRBJ2-7	CASSEAGTGGGTYEQYF	TGTGCCAGCAGTGAAGCAGGGACAGGGGGCGGCACCTACGAGCAGTACTTC
-	TRBV5-1	15	TRBD2	TRBJ2-1	CASSLVRGGSNEQFF	TGCGCCAGCAGCTTGGTGCGGGGGGGTAGTAATGAGCAGTTCTTC
-	TRBV6-5	15	-	TRBJ2-3	CASSYGSYNTDTQYF	TGTGCCAGCAGTTATGGCTCGTATAACACAGATACGCAGTATTTT
-	TRBV13	14	-	TRBJ2-7	CASSFSTETYEQYF	TGTGCCAGCAGCTTTTCGACTGAAACCTACGAGCAGTACTTC
-	TRBV6-1	14	-	TRBJ1-5	CASSGTGSNQPQHF	TGTGCCAGCAGCGGCACAGGTAGCAATCAGCCCCAGCATTTT
-	TRBV29-1	15	-	TRBJ2-7	CSVERRAGVVSEQYF	TGCAGCGTTGAAAGAAGGGCAGGGGTTGTATCCGAGCAGTACTTC
-	TRBV2	16	TRBD2	TRBJ2-3	CASSETSGRVIDTQYF	TGTGCCAGCAGTGAGACTAGCGGGAGGGTAATAGATACGCAGTATTTT
-	TRBV7-8	18	TRBD2	TRBJ2-6	CASSLFTSGRPGANVLTF	TGTGCCAGCAGCTTATTTACTAGCGGGAGACCTGGGGCCAACGTCCTGACTTTC
-	TRBV7-3	13	TRBD1	TRBJ2-1	CASSIYTGGEQFF	TGTGCCAGCAGCATCTATACAGGGGGCGAGCAGTTCTTC
-	TRBV27	14	-	TRBJ1-2	CASSPNINYGGYTF	TGTGCCAGCAGTCCGAACATAAACTATGGCGGCTACACCTTC
-	TRBV7-2	18	TRBD1	TRBJ1-2	CASSLASNVGQGIYGYTF	TGTGCCAGCAGCTTAGCGAGCAATGTGGGACAGGGTATCTATGGCTACACCTTC
-	TRBV4-1	19	TRBD2	TRBJ2-1	CASSQESWPTSGKGGEQFF	TGCGCCAGCAGCCAAGAATCCTGGCCTACTAGCGGGAAAGGGGGTGAGCAGTTCTTC
-	TRBV2	13	TRBD1	TRBJ2-7	CASSYRGTYEQYF	TGTGCCAGCAGTTACAGGGGGACCTACGAGCAGTACTTC
-	TRBV11-2	13	-	TRBJ1-6	CASSSSGASPLHF	TGTGCCAGCAGCTCGTCAGGGGCTTCACCCCTCCACTTT
-	TRBV29-1	13	-	TRBJ1-3	CSVEVGAGNTIYF	TGCAGCGTTGAAGTCGGGGCTGGAAACACCATATATTTT
-	TRBV6-1	13	TRBD1	TRBJ2-7	CAVIGQGTHEQYF	TGTGCCGTGATAGGACAGGGGACCCACGAGCAGTACTTC
-	TRBV5-3	13	-	TRBJ2-7	CARGGHGSYEQYF	TGTGCTAGGGGGGGGCACGGGTCCTACGAGCAGTACTTC
-	TRBV7-6	14	-	TRBJ1-4	CASSSRGGGEKLFF	TGTGCCAGCAGCTCCCGGGGGGGTGGTGAAAAACTGTTTTTT
-	TRBV28	16	TRBD1	TRBJ1-5	CASSAVPQGASQPQHF	TGTGCCAGCAGCGCAGTCCCTCAGGGGGCGAGTCAGCCCCAGCATTTT
once	TRBV5-1	16	TRBD2	TRBJ2-1	CASSYNRLAGSNEQFF	TGCGCCAGCAGCTACAATCGACTAGCGGGGAGTAATGAGCAGTTCTTC
once	TRBV5-6	15	TRBD2	TRBJ2-5	CASSSRLAGREAQYF	TGTGCCAGCAGCTCTAGGCTAGCGGGAAGAGAGGCCCAGTACTTC
-	TRBV5-1	18	TRBD1	TRBJ2-2	CASSLVRGGVGDAGELFF	TGCGCCAGCAGCTTGGTACGAGGGGGCGTTGGGGATGCCGGGGAGCTGTTTTTT
-	TRBV7-2	14	TRBD1	TRBJ1-1	CASSLAGTATEASF	TGTGCCAGCAGCTTAGCCGGGACAGCCACTGAAGCTTCCTTT
-	TRBV29-1	18	TRBD2	TRBJ2-1	CSVLPGLAGGSSYNEQFF	TGCAGCGTTCTCCCGGGACTAGCGGGAGGGAGCTCCTACAATGAGCAGTTCTTC
-	TRBV6-1	15	-	TRBJ1-1	CASSDTGLRYTEAFF	TGTGCCAGCAGTGATACCGGACTGCGCTACACTGAAGCTTTCTTT
-	TRBV5-3	15	TRBD2	TRBJ2-5	CARSKSGNGSETQYF	TGTGCCAGAAGCAAGAGCGGGAATGGTTCAGAGACCCAGTACTTC
-	TRBV7-2	15	TRBD1	TRBJ2-5	CASSARDSPTETQYF	TGTGCCAGCAGCGCCAGGGACAGCCCCACAGAGACCCAGTACTTC
once	TRBV2	13	-	TRBJ1-1	CASSDRGETEAFF	TGTGCCAGCAGTGACAGGGGAGAAACTGAAGCTTTCTTT
-	TRBV28	15	-	TRBJ2-2	CASRRDRINTGELFF	TGTGCCAGCAGACGTGACAGGATAAACACCGGGGAGCTGTTTTTT
-	TRBV5-6	14	-	TRBJ1-2	CASSASGENYGYTF	TGTGCCAGCAGCGCGTCGGGGGAGAACTATGGCTACACCTTC
-	TRBV4-1	15	-	TRBJ2-7	CASSRRQDSSYEQYF	TGCGCCAGCAGCCGTCGTCAGGACAGTTCCTACGAGCAGTACTTC
-	TRBV28	14	-	TRBJ1-3	CASSFPGGGNTIYF	TGTGCCAGCAGTTTTCCCGGGGGTGGAAACACCATATATTTT
-	TRBV4-3	17	TRBD2	TRBJ2-2	CASSLEAGGPITGELFF	TGCGCCAGCAGCCTGGAGGCGGGAGGGCCGATCACCGGGGAGCTGTTTTTT
-	TRBV4-1	14	-	TRBJ1-5	CASSRQGTNQPQHF	TGCGCCAGCAGCCGCCAGGGGACCAATCAGCCCCAGCATTTT
-	TRBV4-3	14	TRBD2	TRBJ2-5	CASSQVVSGETQYF	TGCGCCAGCAGCCAAGTAGTTAGCGGGGAGACCCAGTACTTC
-	TRBV6-6	13	TRBD2	TRBJ2-3	CASSAGTSNTQYF	TGTGCCAGCAGCGCCGGGACTAGCAATACGCAGTATTTT
-	TRBV7-2	16	TRBD2	TRBJ2-2	CASSLSGGANTGELFF	TGTGCCAGCAGCCTTAGCGGGGGGGCGAACACCGGGGAGCTGTTTTTT
once	TRBV9	16	TRBD2	TRBJ2-1	CASSGLLADSYNEQFF	TGTGCCAGCAGCGGACTACTAGCGGATTCCTACAATGAGCAGTTCTTC